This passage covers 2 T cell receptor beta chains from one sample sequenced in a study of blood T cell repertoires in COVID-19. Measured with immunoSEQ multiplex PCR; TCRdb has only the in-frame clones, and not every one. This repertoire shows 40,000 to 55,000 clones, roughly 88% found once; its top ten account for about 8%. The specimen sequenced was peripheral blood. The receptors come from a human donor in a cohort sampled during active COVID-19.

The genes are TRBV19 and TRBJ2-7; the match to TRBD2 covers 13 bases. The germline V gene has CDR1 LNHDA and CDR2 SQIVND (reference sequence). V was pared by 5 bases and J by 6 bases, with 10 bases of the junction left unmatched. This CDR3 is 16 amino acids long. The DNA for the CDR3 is TGTGCCAGTAGTCTCCTCCTGACTAGCGGGAGGCCCGAGCAGTACTTC. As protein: CASSLLLTSGRPEQYF.

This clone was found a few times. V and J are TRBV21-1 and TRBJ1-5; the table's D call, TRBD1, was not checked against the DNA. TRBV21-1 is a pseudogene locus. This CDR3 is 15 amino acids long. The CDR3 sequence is CASSKAIKGQQPQHF. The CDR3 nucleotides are TGTGCCAGCAGCAAAGCAATAAAGGGACAGCAGCCCCAGCATTTT.